This T cell receptor beta chain was documented in a study of blood T cell repertoires in COVID-19. Study overall: Donors in the United States, Italy and Spain gave samples during acute or convalescent COVID-19. Sources were T cells, B-cell-depleted T cells, or PBMCs; the material itself was cDNA or gDNA.

In its sample, this clone was seen a few times. Using immunoSEQ multiplex PCR, the repertoire was profiled, and TCRdb retains in-frame clones only, with some absent. The sample contains 110,000 or so clones, 88% of which appear only once. The TCR sequence derives from a woman aged 70-85 years who had recovered from COVID-19. The specimen sequenced was peripheral blood.

DNA for the CDR3: TGTGCCAGCAGCTTAATGGTCCTAGCGGGAGGAACCGGGGAGCTGTTTTTT. This codes for CASSLMVLAGGTGELFF. The chain uses TRBV7-3 and TRBJ2-2; TRBD2 matches at 11 bases. V shed 1 base, J shed 5 bases, and the junction held 6 bases outside the gene matches. This CDR3 is 17 amino acids long. Germline V CDR1 and CDR2: SGHTA, FQGTGA.